What follows are 10 T cell receptor beta chains derived from one specimen sequenced in a study of shared clonotypes between healthy human individuals. The data were produced by immunoSEQ multiplex PCR, yet TCRdb's version contains in-frame clones alone and is incomplete. This sample yields 950,000 to 1,200,000 clones, of which around 77% are seen a single time; 0.85% to 1% belongs to the top ten. Sequenced sample: memory CD4+ T cells from PBMCs. Documented subset: CD45RA-negative fraction. The receptors shown here come from a man aged 18 to 29 in good health. Some clones in this sample may be carry-over from other donors' samples.

The chain carries TRBV7-2 and TRBJ2-7, with D unclear. CDR1 is SGHTA and CDR2 is FQGNSA in the germline V gene. The germline V and J ends were trimmed by 1 base and 5 bases, with 12 bases remaining between them. This CDR3 has 14 amino acids. For the CDR3, the DNA is TGTGCCAGCAGCTTAGATCCCGGAGTTCACGAGCAGTACTTC. Translating it yields CASSLDPGVHEQYF.

Notes on this clone: The junction shows a germline mismatch at one end, possibly a read error. This chain uses TRBV11-2 with TRBJ2-7; 9 bases line up with TRBD1. The CDR3 sequence is 14 residues long. The germline CDR1 and CDR2 sequences are SGHAT and FQNNGV. CDR3 protein: CASSIDRGDGEQYF. The DNA of the CDR3 is TGTGCCAGCAGCATAGACAGGGGGGACGGCGAGCAGTACTTC.

The chain recombines TRBV7-9 with TRBJ2-7; D not certain. The CDR3 contains 13 residues. Trimming took 1 base from V and 8 from J, leaving 12 bases between them. Germline-derived CDR1 and CDR2 are SEHNR and FQNEAQ (reference sequence). The chain's CDR3 is CASSLDTLQKQYF. In nucleotides, the CDR3 is TGTGCCAGCAGCTTAGATACACTTCAGAAGCAGTACTTC.

This chain links TRBV25-1 with TRBJ2-1; 15 bases match TRBD2. There are 15 residues in the CDR3. Looked up from germline, CDR1 is MGHDK and CDR2 is SYGVNS. J lost 12 bases, V lost 4 bases, and 7 bases had no gene match. The CDR3 spells CASSVPGLAGGRQFF. The CDR3 DNA reads as TGTGCCAGCAGTGTTCCGGGACTAGCGGGGGGCCGGCAGTTCTTC.

With regard to this clone: This same CDR3 is encoded by further DNA sequences in the sample. The V and J genes are TRBV28 and TRBJ2-7; no clear D gene. CDR1 and CDR2 (germline): MDHEN, SYDVKM. The CDR3 sequence is 12 residues long. Trimming cost V 6 bases and J 5 bases, with 11 bases left between them. CDR3 DNA sequence: TGTGCCAGCAGCCCCCGCCAGCACGAGCAGTACTTC. Translated: CASSPRQHEQYF.

This clone was seen a handful of times. J is TRBJ2-1 and V is TRBV7-3; 10 bases match TRBD1. CDR3 length equals 14 residues. Unmatched junction bases numbered 6, after V lost 5 bases and J lost 8 bases. Germline lookup yields CDR1 SGHTA and CDR2 FQGTGA. CDR3 loop: CASSPGTGVYEQFF. As DNA, the CDR3 is TGTGCCAGCAGCCCCGGGACAGGGGTCTATGAGCAGTTCTTC. The variable domain in full, completed from reference TRBV7-3 and TRBJ2-1, reads GAGVSQTPSNKVTEKGKYVELRCDPISGHTALYWYRQSLGQGPEFLIYFQGTGAADDSGLPNDRFFAVRPEGSVSTLKIQRTERGDSAVYLCASSPGTGVYEQFFGPGTRLTVL.

This chain connects TRBV2 to TRBJ2-5, with D possibly matching TRBD2 (6 bases). The germline CDR1 and CDR2 sequences are SNHLY and FYNNEI. The ends were cut back, 4 bases at V and 5 bases at J, with 14 bases in the middle. This CDR3 is built from 14 residues. CDR3 bases: TGTGCCAGCAGTGGACTAGTACACGGGGAGACCCAGTACTTC. It codes for CASSGLVHGETQYF.

About this clone: In the same sample, other DNA sequences code for this CDR3. The chain links TRBV2 to TRBJ2-2, with TRBD2 as a possible D gene (6 bases). From germline, CDR1 is SNHLY and CDR2 FYNNEI. The CDR3 totals 15 residues. V lost 1 base, J lost 1 base, and 7 bases lay in between. The CDR3 coding sequence is TGTGCCAGCAGTGAAGTGCGGGGGAACACCGGGGAGCTGTTTTTT. This codes for CASSEVRGNTGELFF.

CDR3 region: CATSRDLTGSYEQYF. As DNA, the CDR3 is TGTGCCACCAGCAGAGATCTGACAGGGAGCTACGAGCAGTACTTC. The chain recombines TRBV15 with TRBJ2-7; 7 bases are a match to TRBD1. The V gene's germline CDR1 is LNHNV and CDR2 YYDKDF (reference sequence). The CDR3 is made up of 15 amino acids. The junction had 5 bases not matched to a gene; V was cut back by 0 bases and J by 3 bases. Full variable domain (missing parts from reference TRBV15 and TRBJ2-7): DAMVIQNPRYQVTQFGKPVTLSCSQTLNHNVMYWYQQKSSQAPKLLFHYYDKDFNNEADTPDNFQSRRPNTSFCFLDIRSPGLGDTAMYLCATSRDLTGSYEQYFGPGTRLTVT.

This clone came up a few times. The chain is built from TRBV5-1 and TRBJ2-3, with 8 bases identical to TRBD2. CDR3 length equals 14 residues. V was clipped by 0 bases and J by 6 bases; unmatched bases: 3. CDR1 and CDR2 from the germline V gene are SGHRS and YFSETQ. The CDR3 is CASSLGGTRDTQYF. DNA for the CDR3: TGCGCCAGCAGCTTGGGAGGGACTAGGGATACGCAGTATTTT.